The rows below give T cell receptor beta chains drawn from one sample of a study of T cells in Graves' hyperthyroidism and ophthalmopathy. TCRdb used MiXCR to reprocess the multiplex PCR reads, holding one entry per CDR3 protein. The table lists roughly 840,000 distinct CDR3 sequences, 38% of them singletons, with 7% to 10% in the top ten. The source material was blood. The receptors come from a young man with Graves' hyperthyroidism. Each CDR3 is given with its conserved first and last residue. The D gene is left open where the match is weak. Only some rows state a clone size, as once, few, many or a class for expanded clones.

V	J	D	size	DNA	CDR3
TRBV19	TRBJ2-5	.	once	TGTGCCAGTAGTGCGGCGACGGCCGGGGAGACCCAGTACTTC	CASSAATAGETQYF
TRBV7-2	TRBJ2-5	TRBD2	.	TGCGCCAGCAGCCAGTTACTAGCGGGAGTAGAGACCCAGTACTTC	CASSQLLAGVETQYF
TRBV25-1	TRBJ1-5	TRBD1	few	TGCGCCAGCAGCCTTCGGACAGGGGACCTAAGTCGGCAGCCCCAGCATTTT	CASSLRTGDLSRQPQHF
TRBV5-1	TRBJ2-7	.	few	TGCGCCAGCAGCGCTTATCACAGGGCCTACGAGCAGTACTTC	CASSAYHRAYEQYF
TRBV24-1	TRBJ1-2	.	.	TGTGCCACCAGCTTGGGGGCGGACTATGGCTACACCTTC	CATSLGADYGYTF
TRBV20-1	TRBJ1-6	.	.	TGCAGTGCTAGTGTGGGGAGGTCCTATAATTCACCCCTCCACTTT	CSASVGRSYNSPLHF
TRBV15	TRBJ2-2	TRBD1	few	TGTGCCACCAGGGTACAGGGGGGAGACACCGGGGAGCTGTTTTTT	CATRVQGGDTGELFF
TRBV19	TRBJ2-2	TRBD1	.	TGTGCCAGTAGGAACCTCAACAGGGGTAACACCGGGGAGCTGTTTTTT	CASRNLNRGNTGELFF
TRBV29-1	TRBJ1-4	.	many	TGCAGCGTTTCGGGGGGAGGCGAAAAACTGTTTTTT	CSVSGGGEKLFF
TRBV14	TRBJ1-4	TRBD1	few	TGTGCCAGCAGCCAGCAGACAGGGGGTCGAGAAAAACTGTTTTTT	CASSQQTGGREKLFF
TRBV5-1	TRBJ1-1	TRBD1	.	TGCGCCAGCAGCCCGAGGAACAGGGGGGTGTACACTGAAGCTTTCTTT	CASSPRNRGVYTEAFF
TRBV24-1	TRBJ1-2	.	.	TGTGCCACCAGTGAAGTGGCCGGGAGCGGCTACACCTTC	CATSEVAGSGYTF
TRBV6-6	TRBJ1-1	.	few	TGTGCCAGCAGTTCCGCATCTGACGGCACTGAAGCTTTCTTT	CASSSASDGTEAFF
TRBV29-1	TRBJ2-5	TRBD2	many	TGCAGCGTTGTGGGACTAGCGGGGCAAGAGACCCAGTACTTC	CSVVGLAGQETQYF
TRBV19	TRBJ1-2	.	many	TGTGCCAGTAGTATAGGGGCCGACTATGGCTACACCTTC	CASSIGADYGYTF
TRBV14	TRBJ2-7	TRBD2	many	TGTGCCAGCCGGGGACTAGGCCACGAGCAGTACTTC	CASRGLGHEQYF
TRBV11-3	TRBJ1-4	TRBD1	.	TGTGCCAGCAGTTCGACAGGGTTTTATGAAAAACTGTTTTTT	CASSSTGFYEKLFF
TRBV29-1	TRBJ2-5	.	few	TGCAGCGTTGAGGGGGGACACGAGTACTTC	CSVEGGHEYF
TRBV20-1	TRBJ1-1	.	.	TGCAGTGCTAGAAACCGGGCAGGGTTTGACACTGAAGCTTTCTTT	CSARNRAGFDTEAFF
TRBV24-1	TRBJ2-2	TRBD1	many	TGTGCCACCACCCCGGGACAGCCGAACACCGGGGAGCTGTTTTTT	CATTPGQPNTGELFF
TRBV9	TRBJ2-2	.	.	TGTGCCAGCAGCGCCCTACCCGGGACTTACACCGGGGAGCTGTTTTTT	CASSALPGTYTGELFF
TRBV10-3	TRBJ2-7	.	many	TGTGCCATCAGTGAGTCGGAAACTACCGAGCAGTACTTC	CAISESETTEQYF
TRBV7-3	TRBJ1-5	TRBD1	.	TGTGCCAGCAGCTTCAGGACAGGGGAGGGTTGCAATCAGCCCCAGCATTTT	CASSFRTGEGCNQPQHF
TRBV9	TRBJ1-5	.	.	TGTGCCAGCAGCGTAGGTCCGGGAGCTGGCAATCAGCCCCAGCATTTT	CASSVGPGAGNQPQHF
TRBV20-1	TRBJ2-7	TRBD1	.	TGCAGTGCCCCGGACAGGGCAACCTACGAGCAGTACTTC	CSAPDRATYEQYF
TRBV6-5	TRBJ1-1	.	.	TGTGCCAGCAGTAGGGGGAAACTCACTGAAGCTTTCTTT	CASSRGKLTEAFF
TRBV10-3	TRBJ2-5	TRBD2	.	TGTGCCATCAGTGAGCAACTAGCGGGGGTAGGGGAGACCCAGTACTTC	CAISEQLAGVGETQYF
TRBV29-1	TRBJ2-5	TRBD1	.	TGCAGCGTTGGACAGGGACAGCAAGAGACCCAGTACTTC	CSVGQGQQETQYF
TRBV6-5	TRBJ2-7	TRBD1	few	TGTGCCAGCACTCTGACAGGGACGGACGAGCAGTACTTC	CASTLTGTDEQYF
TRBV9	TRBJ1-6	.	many	TGTGCCAGCAGCGTGGGGATGAAGGCTAATTCACCCCTCCACTTT	CASSVGMKANSPLHF
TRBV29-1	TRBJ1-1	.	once	TGCAGTCCAAGTTGGGCTAACACTGAAGCTTTCTTT	CSPSWANTEAFF
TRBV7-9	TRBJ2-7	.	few	TGTGCCAGCGTCCGGGGTACCTACGAGCAGTACTTC	CASVRGTYEQYF
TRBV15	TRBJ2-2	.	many	TGTGCCACCAGCAGAGGAGTGGGACAGAACACCGGGGAGCTGTTTTTT	CATSRGVGQNTGELFF
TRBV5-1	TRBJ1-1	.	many	TGCGCCAGCAGCTTGGCACAGTCGAACACTGAAGCTTTCTTT	CASSLAQSNTEAFF
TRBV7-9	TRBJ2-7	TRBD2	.	TGTGCCAGCAGCTCCGGGACTAAATCCTACGAGCAGTACTTC	CASSSGTKSYEQYF
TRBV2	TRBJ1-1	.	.	TGTGCCAGCAGTGAGGTTGGGCAGGTGAACACTAAAGCTTTCTTT	CASSEVGQVNTKAFF
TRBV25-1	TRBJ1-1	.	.	TGTGCCAGCAGTTCCCACGGGAGTAGGGGCACTGAAGCTTTCTTT	CASSSHGSRGTEAFF
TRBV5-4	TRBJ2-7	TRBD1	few	TGCGCCAGCAGCTCTGGGACAGGGAGCGAGCAGTACTTC	CASSSGTGSEQYF
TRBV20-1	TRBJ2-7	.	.	TGCAGTGCACTAGAACTAGGGGACCACTACGAGCAGTACTTC	CSALELGDHYEQYF
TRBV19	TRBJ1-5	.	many	TGTGCCAGTACGATCCAAGTTGGCAGGGAACAGCCCCAGCATTTT	CASTIQVGREQPQHF
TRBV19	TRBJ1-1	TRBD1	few	TGTGCCAGTAGACTTAGGACAGGGGCGGGAAACACTGAAGCTTTCTTT	CASRLRTGAGNTEAFF
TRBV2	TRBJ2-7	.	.	TGTGCCAGCAGTGTAGATCCAAGGGGGACCTACGAGCAGTACTTC	CASSVDPRGTYEQYF
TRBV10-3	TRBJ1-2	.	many	TGTGCCATCTCCGGGGAGGGGATTGGCTACACCTTC	CAISGEGIGYTF
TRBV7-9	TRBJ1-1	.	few	TGTGCCAGCAGCGGCTCCTTAGGGTTCAACACTGAAGCTTTCTTT	CASSGSLGFNTEAFF
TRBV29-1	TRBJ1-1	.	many	TGCAGCGCTGCGGGGGGCCTGAACACTGAAGCTTTCTTT	CSAAGGLNTEAFF
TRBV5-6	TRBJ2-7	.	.	TGTGCCAGCACCTCATGGAGGGGGACCTCCTACGAGCAGTACTTC	CASTSWRGTSYEQYF
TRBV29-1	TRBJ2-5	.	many	TGCAGCGTTGAAAGAGGGCCGACCCAGTACTTC	CSVERGPTQYF
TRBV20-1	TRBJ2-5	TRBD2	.	TGCAGTGCTAGCAAAGCGGGGGGGCCCGGGGAGACCCAGTACTTC	CSASKAGGPGETQYF
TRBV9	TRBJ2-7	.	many	TGTGCCAGCGGCAAAGGGACAGCGGGACGCGAGCAGTACTTC	CASGKGTAGREQYF
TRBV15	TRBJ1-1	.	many	TGTGCCACCAGCAGGGAACAGACTGAAGCTTTCTTT	CATSREQTEAFF
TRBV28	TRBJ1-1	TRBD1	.	TGTGCCAGCAGCCCCTCGACAGGGTTAGGCACTGAAGCTTTCTTT	CASSPSTGLGTEAFF